Sequencing of this T cell receptor beta chain was carried out in a study of regulatory T cells in long-lasting Graves disease. This clonotype was seen only a few times. Antigen specificity is unknown. Germline values: CDR1 MDHEN, CDR2 SYDVKM. The CDR3 sequence is 16 residues long. V dropped 2 bases and J dropped 0 bases, with 10 bases sitting between them. Whole-study findings and limits: More public clonotypes were shared by persistent patients (fewer than 3,000) than by new patients (approximately 990).

Assembly of TCR beta libraries relied on iRepertoire HTBI primers together with Arm-PCR of CDR3 regions. TCRdb independently ran MiXCR on the multiplex PCR reads; one entry per CDR3 protein. This table holds over 450,000 distinct CDR3 sequences, about 22% found once. The time point: persistent/refractory GD, antithyroid drugs over 5 years with positive TRAb. PBMC-extracted RNA yielded the TCR library. The V call is TRBV28, the J call TRBJ2-2; no clear D. This receptor was taken from a female donor with Graves disease. The sample consisted of peripheral blood mononuclear cells (PBMCs), taken when the disease was refractory, from a patient treated with antithyroid drugs. DNA for the CDR3: TGTGCCAGCAGTTTAGTGTGGAGAGCGAACACCGGGGAGCTGTTTTTT. It is translated as CASSLVWRANTGELFF.